One sample yielded the 24 T cell receptor beta chains listed below, sequenced in a study of Tregs in tolerant kidney transplant recipients. Related graft donors supplied nonmyeloablative bone marrow transplants, and mixed chimerism was transient. The repertoire was sequenced with immunoSEQ multiplex PCR; TCRdb's copy has only in-frame clones and lacks some. This table has about 50,000 clones, approximately 89% appearing once. Sequencing used CD8+ T cells from blood (PBMCs), obtained 12 months after the transplant. The receptor source for this set is a human patient who received a combined kidney and bone marrow transplant. Part of the T cells may come from the graft donor.

The chain recombines TRBV7-9 with TRBJ1-2; no definite D call. CDR3 length: 16 residues. The V and J ends lost 1 base and 3 bases respectively, with 15 bases between them. Germline CDR1 SEHNR, CDR2 FQNEAQ (reference sequence). CDR3 sequence (DNA): TGTGCCAGCAGCTTAGGCGGCCATTTGGCCCACTATGGCTACACCTTC. Its protein product is CASSLGGHLAHYGYTF.

The chain joins TRBV7-6 to TRBJ2-5, with a tentative D call TRBD2 (6 bases). CDR1 and CDR2 (germline): SGHVS, FNYEAQ. Trimming removed 0 bases from V and 7 bases from J, with 12 bases in between. The CDR3 runs 14 residues. CDR3 in DNA: TGTGCCAGCAGCTTAGCGCTCGGGGGTGGGACCCAGTACTTC. Translation: CASSLALGGGTQYF.

Remarks on this clone: Other DNA sequences from this sample encode an identical CDR3 as well. The rearrangement links TRBV9 to TRBJ1-6, with D possibly TRBD1 on 5 matching bases. Germline assignment: CDR1 SGDLS and CDR2 YYNGEE. V lost 4 bases, J lost 10 bases, and 9 bases lay in between. The CDR3 length is 12 residues. The CDR3: CASSKGESPLHF. DNA of the CDR3: TGTGCCAGCAGCAAAGGGGAATCACCCCTCCACTTT.

The chain links TRBV7-3 to TRBJ2-1, with TRBD1 matching 11 bases. This CDR3 is built from 15 residues. Germline CDR1 reads SGHTA; CDR2 reads FQGTGA. Trimming took 5 bases from V and 6 from J; bases not matched to a gene: 6. The CDR3: CASSDPGQGGNEQFF. Here the CDR3 DNA reads TGTGCCAGCAGCGACCCGGGACAGGGGGGCAATGAGCAGTTCTTC.

This chain joins TRBV9 and TRBJ1-1, with D unclear. Germline CDR1 reads SGDLS; CDR2 reads YYNGEE. This CDR3 has 13 amino acids. Trimming took 2 bases from V and 4 from J, leaving 9 bases between them. The CDR3 sequence is CASSVEGRTEAFF. The CDR3 nucleotides are TGTGCCAGCAGCGTGGAGGGTCGCACTGAAGCTTTCTTT.

V gene TRBV7-3 combines with J gene TRBJ2-5; tentative D call: TRBD1 (5 bases). Germline CDR1 and CDR2: SGHTA and FQGTGA. Deletions cut 5 bases from V and 3 bases from J, with 16 bases between. There are 15 residues in the CDR3. The CDR3 spells CASSRIRVSKETQYF. In DNA, the CDR3 is TGTGCCAGCAGCAGAATCAGGGTATCTAAAGAGACCCAGTACTTC.

The chain employs TRBV4-1 and TRBJ2-5; D not certain. Trimming removed 0 bases from V and 4 bases from J, with 9 bases in between. Germline V CDR1 and CDR2: MGHRA, YSYEKL. The CDR3 extends over 14 amino acids. DNA of the CDR3: TGCGCCAGCAGCCAAGATGGAGTTCGAGAGACCCAGTACTTC. Amino acids: CASSQDGVRETQYF.

This chain joins TRBV19 and TRBJ2-1, with D possibly being TRBD1 (6 bases). V gave up 5 bases and J gave up 13 bases, with 21 bases separating them. The CDR3 consists of 14 residues. Germline values: CDR1 LNHDA, CDR2 SQIVND (reference sequence). CDR3 in DNA: TGTGCCAGTAGTCCCGGGACATTGGGTATCGGACAGTTCTTC. Its protein product is CASSPGTLGIGQFF.

This chain links TRBV15 with TRBJ1-1; 9 nucleotides match TRBD1. The ends lost 6 bases at V and 5 bases at J; junction bases unmatched: 10. CDR1 and CDR2 (germline): LNHNV, YYDKDF (reference sequence). This CDR3 contains 15 residues. CDR3 residues: CATRPGQGGSTEAFF. CDR3 in DNA: TGTGCCACCAGGCCGGGACAGGGCGGAAGTACTGAAGCTTTCTTT.

This rearrangement joins TRBV6-4 to TRBJ2-3; 9 nucleotides line up with TRBD1. This CDR3 is 15 amino acids long. V shed 3 bases, J shed 2 bases, and the junction held 3 bases outside the gene matches. Germline V gives CDR1 MRHNA, CDR2 SNTAGT. DNA of the CDR3: TGTGCCAGCAGTGAGCGGGACAGGGACACAGATACGCAGTATTTT. Translated: CASSERDRDTDTQYF.

The rearrangement joins TRBV4-3 to TRBJ2-7; weak D call: TRBD2 (5 bases). The CDR3 extends over 14 amino acids. Trimming took 1 base from V and 6 from J, leaving 13 bases between them. The V gene's germline CDR1 is LGHNA and CDR2 YSLEER. CDR3 region: CASSQAGSGAEQYF. The CDR3 nucleotides read TGCGCCAGCAGCCAAGCAGGAAGCGGCGCCGAGCAGTACTTC.

The chain is built from TRBV7-8 and TRBJ1-3, with TRBD1 as a possible D gene (5 bases). V lost 4 bases to trimming and J lost 0 bases, with 13 bases between them. CDR1 and CDR2 (germline): SGHVS, FQNEAQ. The CDR3 is 16 residues long. The CDR3 is CASSWGLLSSGNTIYF. Here the CDR3 DNA reads TGTGCCAGCAGCTGGGGACTTCTCTCCTCTGGAAACACCATATATTTT.

This chain links TRBV4-3 with TRBJ1-5; D remains unclear. Looked up from germline, CDR1 is LGHNA and CDR2 is YSLEER. The V gene lost 1 base and the J gene lost 6 bases, with 10 bases spanning the gap. This CDR3 spans 14 amino acids. The CDR3 is CASSQGEAGQPQHF. DNA for the CDR3: TGCGCCAGCAGCCAAGGGGAGGCGGGTCAGCCCCAGCATTTT.

The chain is built from TRBV29-1 and TRBJ1-2; the match to TRBD1 covers 8 bases. V lost 1 base, J lost 2 bases, and 12 bases stayed unmatched. Germline V gene sequence: CDR1 SQVTM, CDR2 ANQGSEA. The CDR3 is 17 amino acids. In DNA, the CDR3 is TGCAGCGTTGAAGCATACCTTCCGGGACAGGACAACTATGGCTACACCTTC. Translation gives CSVEAYLPGQDNYGYTF.

In this sample, this clone turned up a few times. The chain employs TRBV10-3 and TRBJ2-7, with TRBD2 identical over 9 bases. Germline lookup yields CDR1 ENHRY and CDR2 SYGVKD. The CDR3 is 13 residues long. CDR3 residues: CAIGTSTVHEQYF. CDR3 bases: TGTGCAATCGGGACTAGCACAGTACACGAGCAGTACTTC.

The chain uses TRBV4-3 and TRBJ2-3; TRBD2 matches 7 bases. The CDR3 spans 14 residues. The V segment lost 3 bases and the J segment 4 bases; nucleotides outside the gene matches: 4. CDR1 and CDR2 from the germline V gene are LGHNA and YSLEER. CDR3 bases: TGCGCCAGCAGCCAGGCCGGGGGGTCAGATACGCAGTATTTT. Protein product: CASSQAGGSDTQYF.

CDR3 residues: CAIQGGTEQYF. The CDR3 nucleotides read TGTGCCATTCAGGGAGGGACCGAGCAGTACTTC. V gene TRBV10-3 combines with J gene TRBJ2-7, with 7 bases identical to TRBD2. The junction had 5 bases not matched to a gene; V was cut back by 9 bases and J by 6 bases. The CDR3 has 11 residues. The germline CDR1 and CDR2 sequences are ENHRY and SYGVKD.

The rearrangement links TRBV9 to TRBJ2-3; 10 bases line up with TRBD2. J gave up 4 bases and V 0 bases, and 5 bases lay outside the gene matches. The CDR3 is made up of 16 amino acids. Germline V gene sequence: CDR1 SGDLS, CDR2 YYNGEE. The DNA of the CDR3 is TGTGCCAGCAGCGTAGGAAGCGGGGGGGCAGCAGATACGCAGTATTTT. Its translation is CASSVGSGGAADTQYF. The whole variable domain, remainder taken from reference TRBV9 and TRBJ2-3, is DSGVTQTPKHLITATGQRVTLRCSPRSGDLSVYWYQQSLDQGLQFLIQYYNGEERAKGNILERFSAQQFPDLHSELNLSSLELGDSALYFCASSVGSGGAADTQYFGPGTRLTVL.

This chain connects TRBV27 to TRBJ2-1; 10 bases align to TRBD1. The junction had 0 bases not matched to a gene; V was cut back by 2 bases and J by 2 bases. The CDR3 has 15 residues. The germline V gene encodes CDR1 MNHEY and CDR2 SMNVEV (reference sequence). The CDR3 bases are TGTGCCAGCAGTTTAGACAGGGGGCCCTACAATGAGCAGTTCTTC. Protein: CASSLDRGPYNEQFF.

This chain joins TRBV6-1 and TRBJ1-1; D is uncertain. V lost 5 bases and J lost 0, with 7 bases in between. The germline V gene has CDR1 MNHNS and CDR2 SASEGT. CDR3 size: 13 residues. The CDR3 reads CASSRHVNTEAFF. As DNA, the CDR3 is TGTGCCAGCAGTAGACACGTGAACACTGAAGCTTTCTTT.

The chain couples TRBV5-1 to TRBJ2-5, with 8 bases fitting TRBD2. Germline V gene lookup returns CDR1 SGHRS and CDR2 YFSETQ. V lost 4 bases, J lost 5 bases, and 10 bases stayed unmatched. The CDR3 contains 15 residues. The CDR3 nucleotides read TGCGCCAGCAGCGGATATAGCGGGACGGGTGAGACCCAGTACTTC. Protein: CASSGYSGTGETQYF.

J is TRBJ2-7 and V is TRBV27, with D unresolved. CDR1 is MNHEY, CDR2 SMNVEV, per germline (reference sequence). The V end lost 3 bases, the J end lost 2 bases, and 17 bases lay between the germline ends. This CDR3 contains 16 residues. The CDR3 reads CASSFLHRSRPYEQYF. The CDR3, as DNA: TGTGCCAGCAGTTTTCTTCACAGATCCCGACCCTACGAGCAGTACTTC.

The V call is TRBV4-1, the J call TRBJ1-2; D unclear. CDR1 and CDR2 from the germline V gene are MGHRA and YSYEKL. V lost 0 bases and J 7 bases, leaving 15 bases between the germline ends. The CDR3 consists of 15 residues. DNA for the CDR3: TGCGCCAGCAGCCAAGATATAAGGCCAGAGGGTGGCTACACCTTC. As protein: CASSQDIRPEGGYTF.

The J gene is TRBJ2-3, the V gene TRBV7-3; TRBD2 agrees at 12 bases. Trimming cost V 5 bases and J 3 bases; bases outside gene matches: 6. From germline, CDR1 is SGHTA and CDR2 FQGTGA. The CDR3 sequence is 16 residues long. CDR3: CASSQGTSGLTDTQYF. The DNA of the CDR3 is TGTGCCAGCAGCCAAGGGACTAGCGGGCTTACAGATACGCAGTATTTT.